This TCR beta chain is drawn from a study of blood T cell repertoires in COVID-19. This CDR3 comprises 13 residues. Deletions cut 0 bases from V and 5 bases from J, with 8 bases between. Germline values: CDR1 SGHKS, CDR2 YYEKEE (reference sequence). Clinical histories supplied by participants themselves formed the basis of cohort assignment. Generated by immunoSEQ multiplex PCR, the TCRdb table keeps only in-frame clones and is missing some. The sample yields about 380,000 clones, roughly 86% seen once. The chain links TRBV5-5 to TRBJ1-1, with D unclear. The receptor comes from a man between 25 and 39 years old who had recovered from COVID-19. The material sequenced was PBMCs or T cells enriched from blood (not recorded which). The CDR3 is CASSLERETEAFF. CDR3 DNA sequence: TGTGCCAGCAGCTTGGAACGGGAAACTGAAGCTTTCTTT.